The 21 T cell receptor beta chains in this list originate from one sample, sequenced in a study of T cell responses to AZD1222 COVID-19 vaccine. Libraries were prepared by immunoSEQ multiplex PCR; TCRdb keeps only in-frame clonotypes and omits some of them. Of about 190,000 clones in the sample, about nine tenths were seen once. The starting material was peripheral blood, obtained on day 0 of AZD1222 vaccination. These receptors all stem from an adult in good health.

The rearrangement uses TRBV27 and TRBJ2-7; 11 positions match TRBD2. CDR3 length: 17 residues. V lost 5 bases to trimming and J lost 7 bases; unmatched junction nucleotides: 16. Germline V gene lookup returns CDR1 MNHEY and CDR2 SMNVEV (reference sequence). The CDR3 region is CASSEGAGSGRAREQYF. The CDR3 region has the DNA TGTGCCAGCAGTGAAGGAGCAGGTAGCGGGAGGGCGCGGGAGCAGTACTTC.

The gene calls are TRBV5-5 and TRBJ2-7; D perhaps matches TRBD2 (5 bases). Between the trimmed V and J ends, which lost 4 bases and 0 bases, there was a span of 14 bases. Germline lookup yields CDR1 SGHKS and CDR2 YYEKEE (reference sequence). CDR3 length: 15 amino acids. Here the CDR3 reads CASSNAPSISYEQYF. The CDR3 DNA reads TGTGCCAGCAGCAACGCTCCTAGCATCTCCTACGAGCAGTACTTC.

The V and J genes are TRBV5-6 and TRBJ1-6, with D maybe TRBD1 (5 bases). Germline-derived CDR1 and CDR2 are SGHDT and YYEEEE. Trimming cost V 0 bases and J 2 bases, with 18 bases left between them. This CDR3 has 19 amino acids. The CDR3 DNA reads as TGTGCCAGCAGCTTGGTTCGTGGTGGGGGGGGAACCTATAATTCACCCCTCCACTTT. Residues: CASSLVRGGGGTYNSPLHF.

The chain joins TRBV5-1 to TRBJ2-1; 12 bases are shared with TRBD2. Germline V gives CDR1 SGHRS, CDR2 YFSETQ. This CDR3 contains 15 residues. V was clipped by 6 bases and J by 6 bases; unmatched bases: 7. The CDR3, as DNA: TGCGCCAGCACCGAACTAGCGGGAGGATCCAATGAGCAGTTCTTC. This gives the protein CASTELAGGSNEQFF.

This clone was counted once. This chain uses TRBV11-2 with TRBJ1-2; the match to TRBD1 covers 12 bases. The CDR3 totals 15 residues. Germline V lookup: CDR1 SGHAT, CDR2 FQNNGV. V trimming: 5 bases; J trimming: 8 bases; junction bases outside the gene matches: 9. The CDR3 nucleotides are TGTGCCAGCAGCCGTCCGGGGACAGGGGGCTTAGGCTACACCTTC. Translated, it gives CASSRPGTGGLGYTF.

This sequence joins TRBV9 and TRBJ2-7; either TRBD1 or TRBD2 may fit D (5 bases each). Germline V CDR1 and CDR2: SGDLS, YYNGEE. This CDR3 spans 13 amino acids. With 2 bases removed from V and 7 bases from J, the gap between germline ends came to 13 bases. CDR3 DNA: TGTGCCAGCAGCGTCGGCCTCGGGGCTGAGCAGTACTTC. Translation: CASSVGLGAEQYF.

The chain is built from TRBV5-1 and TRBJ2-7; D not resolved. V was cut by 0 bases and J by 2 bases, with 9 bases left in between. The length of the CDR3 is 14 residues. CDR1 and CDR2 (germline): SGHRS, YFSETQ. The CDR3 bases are TGCGCCAGCAGCTTGGTTACTGACACCTACGAGCAGTACTTC. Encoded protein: CASSLVTDTYEQYF.

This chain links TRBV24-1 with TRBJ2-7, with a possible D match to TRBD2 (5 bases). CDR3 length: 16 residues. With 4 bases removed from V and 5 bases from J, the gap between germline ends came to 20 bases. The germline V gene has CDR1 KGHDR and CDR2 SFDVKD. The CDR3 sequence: CATSDPRITRANEQYF. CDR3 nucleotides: TGTGCCACCAGTGACCCTAGGATTACGAGGGCTAACGAGCAGTACTTC.

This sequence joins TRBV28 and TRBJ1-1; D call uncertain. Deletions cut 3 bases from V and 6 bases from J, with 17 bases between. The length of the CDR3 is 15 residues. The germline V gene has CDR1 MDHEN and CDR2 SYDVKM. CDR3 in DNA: TGTGCCAGCAGTTTGGTTTTTACCGACTCGGCTGAAGCTTTCTTT. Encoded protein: CASSLVFTDSAEAFF. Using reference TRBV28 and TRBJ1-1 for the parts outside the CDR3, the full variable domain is DVKVTQSSRYLVKRTGEKVFLECVQDMDHENMFWYRQDPGLGLRLIYFSYDVKMKEKGDIPEGYSVSREKKERFSLILESASTNQTSMYLCASSLVFTDSAEAFFGQGTRLTVV.

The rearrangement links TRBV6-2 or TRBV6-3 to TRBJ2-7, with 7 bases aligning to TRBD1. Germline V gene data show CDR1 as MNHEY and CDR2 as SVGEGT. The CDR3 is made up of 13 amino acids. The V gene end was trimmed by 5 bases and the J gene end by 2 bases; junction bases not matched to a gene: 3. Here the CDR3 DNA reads TGTGCCAGCAGTCGACAGGGACCCTACGAGCAGTACTTC. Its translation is CASSRQGPYEQYF.

CDR3 region: CASSLQGLGGGELFF. The CDR3 DNA reads as TGTGCCAGCAGCTTGCAGGGACTTGGGGGCGGGGAGCTGTTTTTT. V gene TRBV5-4 combines with J gene TRBJ2-2, with TRBD2 as a possible D gene (6 bases). The V end lost 1 base, the J end lost 7 bases, and 14 bases lay between the germline ends. The CDR3 runs 15 residues. CDR1 and CDR2 (germline): SGHNT, YYREEE (reference sequence).

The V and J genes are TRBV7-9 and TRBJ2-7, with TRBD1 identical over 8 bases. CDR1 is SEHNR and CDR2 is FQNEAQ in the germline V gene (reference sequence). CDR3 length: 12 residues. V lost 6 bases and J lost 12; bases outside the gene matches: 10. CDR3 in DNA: TGTGCCAGCAGTCACCCCCCAGGGGGCCTGTACTTC. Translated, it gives CASSHPPGGLYF.

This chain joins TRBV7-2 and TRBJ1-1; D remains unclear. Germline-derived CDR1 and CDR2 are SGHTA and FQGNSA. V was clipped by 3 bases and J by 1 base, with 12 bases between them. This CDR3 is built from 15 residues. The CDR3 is CASSFRVLENTEAFF. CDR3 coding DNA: TGTGCCAGCAGCTTCCGGGTCCTCGAGAACACTGAAGCTTTCTTT.

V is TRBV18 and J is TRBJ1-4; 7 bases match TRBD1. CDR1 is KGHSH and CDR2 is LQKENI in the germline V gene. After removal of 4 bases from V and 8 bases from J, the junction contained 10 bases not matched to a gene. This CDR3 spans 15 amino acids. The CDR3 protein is CASSQGQPGGEKLFF. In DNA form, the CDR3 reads TGTGCCAGCTCACAGGGACAGCCTGGGGGCGAAAAACTGTTTTTT.

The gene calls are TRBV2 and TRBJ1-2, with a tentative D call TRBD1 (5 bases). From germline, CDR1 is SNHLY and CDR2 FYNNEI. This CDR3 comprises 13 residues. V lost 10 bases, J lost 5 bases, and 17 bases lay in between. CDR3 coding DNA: TGTGCCACATTATATAGGGACGATTATGGCTACACCTTC. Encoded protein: CATLYRDDYGYTF.

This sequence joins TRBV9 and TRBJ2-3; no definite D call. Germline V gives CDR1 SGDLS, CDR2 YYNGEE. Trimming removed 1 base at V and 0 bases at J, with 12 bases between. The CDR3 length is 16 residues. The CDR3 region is CASSVPRVSSTDTQYF. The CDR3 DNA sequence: TGTGCCAGCAGCGTACCCCGGGTCTCAAGCACAGATACGCAGTATTTT.

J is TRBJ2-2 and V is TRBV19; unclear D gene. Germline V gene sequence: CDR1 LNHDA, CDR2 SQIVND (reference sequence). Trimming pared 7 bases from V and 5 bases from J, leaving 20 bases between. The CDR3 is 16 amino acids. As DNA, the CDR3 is TGTGCCAGTACCACCCCCCCCGCGAGAAGGACCGGGGAGCTGTTTTTT. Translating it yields CASTTPPARRTGELFF.

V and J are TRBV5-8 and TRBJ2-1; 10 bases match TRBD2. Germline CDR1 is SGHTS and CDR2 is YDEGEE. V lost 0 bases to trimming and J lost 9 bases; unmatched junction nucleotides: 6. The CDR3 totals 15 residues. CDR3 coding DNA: TGTGCCAGCAGCTTGGTCCTAGCGGGAGATGGTGAGCAGTTCTTC. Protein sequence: CASSLVLAGDGEQFF.

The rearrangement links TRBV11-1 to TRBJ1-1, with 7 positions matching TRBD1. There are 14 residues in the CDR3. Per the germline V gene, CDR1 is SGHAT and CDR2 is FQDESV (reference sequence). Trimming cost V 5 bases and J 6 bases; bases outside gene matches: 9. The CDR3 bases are TGTGCCAGCAGCACCCGACAGGGAATTTCTGAAGCTTTCTTT. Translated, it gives CASSTRQGISEAFF.

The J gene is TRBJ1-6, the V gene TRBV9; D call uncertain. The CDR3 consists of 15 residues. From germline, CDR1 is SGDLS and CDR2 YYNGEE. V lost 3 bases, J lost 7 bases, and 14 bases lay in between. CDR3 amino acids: CASSATGPLNSPLHF. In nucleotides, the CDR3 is TGTGCCAGCAGCGCCACCGGACCGCTGAATTCACCCCTCCACTTT.

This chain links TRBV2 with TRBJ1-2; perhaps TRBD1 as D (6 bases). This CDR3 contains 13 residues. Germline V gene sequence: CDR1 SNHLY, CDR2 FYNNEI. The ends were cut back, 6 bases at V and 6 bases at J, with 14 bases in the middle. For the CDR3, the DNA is TGTGCCAGCAGGAAGGAGGCAGGGGATGGCTACACCTTC. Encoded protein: CASRKEAGDGYTF.